The 24 T cell receptor beta chains reported below all come from one sample, sequenced in a study of cytomegalovirus exposure and HLA in healthy donors. Use of 60 Vbeta and 13 Jbeta primers characterized the PCR. The table came from immunoSEQ multiplex PCR; TCRdb's copy has only in-frame clones and leaves some out. The top ten hold less than 3% of the sample, which has under 250,000 clones, around 77% seen once. The sample taken for sequencing was PBMCs. These receptors all stem from a woman aged 25-40 years in good health and CMV-seronegative.

This clone was found once. The V gene is TRBV30, the J gene TRBJ1-1, with D hard to call. Between the trimmed V and J ends, which lost 2 bases and 2 bases, there was a span of 15 bases. Germline V CDR1 and CDR2: GTSNPN, SVGIG (reference sequence). The CDR3 runs 15 residues. The CDR3 reads CAWSLAQALNTEAFF. CDR3 DNA: TGTGCCTGGAGTCTTGCGCAGGCTTTAAACACTGAAGCTTTCTTT.

This chain links TRBV5-1 with TRBJ2-1, with 11 bases fitting TRBD2. CDR1 SGHRS and CDR2 YFSETQ come from the germline V gene. V dropped 2 bases and J dropped 1; count of bases not matched to a gene: 2. This CDR3 region has 16 residues. CDR3 residues: CASSFRLAGSYNEQFF. CDR3 coding DNA: TGCGCCAGCAGCTTTCGACTAGCGGGATCCTACAATGAGCAGTTCTTC. Full variable domain (remainder filled in from reference TRBV5-1 and TRBJ2-1): KAGVTQTPRYLIKTRGQQVTLSCSPISGHRSVSWYQQTPGQGLQFLFEYFSETQRNKGNFPGRFSGRQFSNSRSEMNVSTLELGDSALYLCASSFRLAGSYNEQFFGPGTRLTVL.

The chain links TRBV6-1 to TRBJ2-7, with TRBD2 as a possible D gene (7 bases). Germline values: CDR1 MNHNS, CDR2 SASEGT. CDR3 length: 14 residues. V was shortened by 1 base and J by 3 bases, with 10 bases between the two germline ends. For the CDR3, the DNA is TGTGCCAGCAGTGAAGGGGGGGGCGGCTACGAGCAGTACTTC. Protein product: CASSEGGGGYEQYF.

The rearrangement links TRBV5-1 to TRBJ2-5; TRBD1 might be the D (8 bases). The V end lost 3 bases, the J end lost 4 bases, and 13 bases lay between the germline ends. The CDR3 is 14 amino acids. CDR1 SGHRS and CDR2 YFSETQ come from the germline V gene. The CDR3 is CASSSQGEGETQYF. DNA of the CDR3: TGCGCCAGCAGCTCACAGGGGGAGGGAGAGACCCAGTACTTC.

The rearrangement links TRBV27 to TRBJ1-6; TRBD1 aligns across 7 bases. Per germline, CDR1 MNHEY and CDR2 SMNVEV (reference sequence). There are 14 residues in the CDR3. Unmatched junction bases numbered 5, after V lost 8 bases and J lost 4 bases. In DNA form, the CDR3 reads TGTGCCAGCGCGCCGGGACAGTATAATTCACCCCTCCACTTT. It translates to CASAPGQYNSPLHF.

The V call is TRBV11-2, the J call TRBJ2-1; D may be TRBD2 (6 bases). V was shortened by 5 bases and J by 3 bases, with 11 bases between the two germline ends. The CDR3 runs to 14 residues. The V gene's germline CDR1 is SGHAT and CDR2 FQNNGV. The CDR3 is CASSRLTSYNEQFF. The CDR3 bases are TGTGCCAGCAGCCGCCTGACTAGCTACAATGAGCAGTTCTTC.

The chain employs TRBV12-2 and TRBJ2-1; the table names TRBD2, a call not compared with the DNA. TRBV12-2 constitutes a pseudogene. This CDR3 contains 16 residues. The CDR3, as DNA: TGTGCAAGTCGCTTCCAACAGGGAGGGGGTTACATTGAGCAGTTCTTC. Translation: CASRFQQGGGYIEQFF.

This clone turned up a few times. The chain joins TRBV6-5 to TRBJ2-3; D gene ambiguous. V lost 0 bases and J 4 bases, leaving 8 bases between the germline ends. This CDR3 contains 14 residues. CDR1 MNHEY and CDR2 SVGAGI come from the germline V gene. In DNA form, the CDR3 reads TGTGCCAGCAGTTACTCACCTAGATCAGATACGCAGTATTTT. This sequence encodes CASSYSPRSDTQYF.

The chain joins TRBV5-1 to TRBJ2-7; the D is unclear. The CDR3 has 13 residues. Germline values: CDR1 SGHRS, CDR2 YFSETQ. The V end lost 5 bases, the J end lost 6 bases, and 15 bases lay between the germline ends. In DNA, the CDR3 is TGCGCCAGCAGTTCCGAATCGTCCGGCGAGCAGTACTTC. Amino acids: CASSSESSGEQYF.

The chain recombines TRBV7-6 with TRBJ2-2; a weak D match, TRBD2 (5 bases). This CDR3 contains 15 residues. Trimming took off 2 bases at V and 6 bases at J, with 13 bases between the two ends. Germline-derived CDR1 and CDR2 are SGHVS and FNYEAQ. The CDR3 DNA follows: TGTGCCAGCAGCTTATTTAGGAGGTCCTCCGGGGAGCTGTTTTTT. Its translation is CASSLFRRSSGELFF.

V usage is TRBV28 and J usage is TRBJ2-7, with 13 bases matching TRBD2. This CDR3 contains 21 residues. Losses at the gene ends were 5 bases for V and 0 bases for J; bases not matched to a gene: 19. Per the germline V gene, CDR1 is MDHEN and CDR2 is SYDVKM. CDR3 loop: CASSDRVRTSGSGGSSYEQYF. For the CDR3, the DNA is TGTGCCAGCAGTGACAGGGTTCGGACTAGCGGGAGTGGGGGCAGCTCCTACGAGCAGTACTTC.

The chain joins TRBV9 to TRBJ2-1; 12 bases align to TRBD2. The J segment lost 4 bases and the V segment lost 0 bases, leaving 8 bases of the junction unmatched. The CDR3 is made up of 18 amino acids. Germline V gene data show CDR1 as SGDLS and CDR2 as YYNGEE. The CDR3 spells CASSVGASGGASYNEQFF. The DNA of the CDR3 is TGTGCCAGCAGCGTAGGGGCTAGCGGGGGGGCCTCTTACAATGAGCAGTTCTTC. Supplemented by reference TRBV9 and TRBJ2-1, the full variable domain reads DSGVTQTPKHLITATGQRVTLRCSPRSGDLSVYWYQQSLDQGLQFLIQYYNGEERAKGNILERFSAQQFPDLHSELNLSSLELGDSALYFCASSVGASGGASYNEQFFGPGTRLTVL.

This chain joins TRBV5-1 and TRBJ1-1; D gene ambiguous. Germline CDR1 and CDR2: SGHRS and YFSETQ. V lost 0 bases and J 1 base, leaving 10 bases between the germline ends. CDR3 length: 15 amino acids. The CDR3 protein is CASSLEVGGNTEAFF. Written as DNA, the CDR3 is TGCGCCAGCAGCTTGGAGGTGGGAGGGAACACTGAAGCTTTCTTT.

V gene TRBV27 combines with J gene TRBJ2-4; TRBD1 is a possible D gene (5 bases). The CDR3 totals 13 residues. V lost 3 bases, J lost 6 bases, and 9 bases lay in between. Germline V CDR1 and CDR2: MNHEY, SMNVEV (reference sequence). For the CDR3, the DNA is TGTGCCAGCAGTTTGGATAGGGGAAACATTCAGTACTTC. Residues: CASSLDRGNIQYF.

The CDR3 DNA reads as TGTGCCAGCAGTTCAACACAGGTGGCAGGGAACACCATATATTTT. This translates into CASSSTQVAGNTIYF. The rearrangement uses TRBV6-5 and TRBJ1-3; a weak D match, TRBD1 (5 bases). V lost 4 bases and J lost 7, with 17 bases in between. Per germline, CDR1 MNHEY and CDR2 SVGAGI. This CDR3 is 15 amino acids long.

The V gene is TRBV10-3, the J gene TRBJ1-5; D possibly corresponds to TRBD1 (6 bases). Germline CDR1 reads ENHRY; CDR2 reads SYGVKD. The CDR3 length is 15 residues. V shed 3 bases and J shed 2 bases, with 11 bases lying between them. DNA for the CDR3: TGTGCCATCAGTGAAGTATACAGGGGCAATCAGCCCCAGCATTTT. It yields the protein CAISEVYRGNQPQHF.

V and J are TRBV27 and TRBJ2-1; D might be TRBD1 (5 bases). The ends were cut back, 5 bases at V and 6 bases at J, with 11 bases in the middle. Per the germline V gene, CDR1 is MNHEY and CDR2 is SMNVEV (reference sequence). The CDR3 has 13 residues. CDR3 residues: CASSGDRFNEQFF. The CDR3 DNA sequence: TGTGCCAGCAGTGGCGACAGATTCAATGAGCAGTTCTTC.

This clone was picked up a small number of times. The V call is TRBV6-1, the J call TRBJ1-2, with a weak D call TRBD1 (6 bases). The CDR3 length is 15 residues. Between the trimmed V and J ends, which lost 6 bases and 2 bases, there was a span of 16 bases. CDR1 and CDR2 (germline): MNHNS, SASEGT. The CDR3 reads CASRRSPTGNYGYTF. The CDR3 nucleotides are TGTGCCAGCAGGAGGTCCCCTACAGGGAACTATGGCTACACCTTC.

V and J are TRBV2 and TRBJ2-2; no definite D call. CDR1 is SNHLY and CDR2 is FYNNEI in the germline V gene. The V and J ends lost 10 bases and 1 base respectively, with 13 bases between them. This CDR3 comprises 14 residues. CDR3 in amino acids: CATQARQNTGELFF. CDR3 coding DNA: TGTGCCACCCAGGCGAGACAGAACACCGGGGAGCTGTTTTTT.

The chain employs TRBV7-6 and TRBJ1-2; the D gene is possibly TRBD1 (6 bases). Germline V lookup: CDR1 SGHVS, CDR2 FNYEAQ. V dropped 5 bases and J dropped 8 bases, with 18 bases sitting between them. The CDR3 contains 14 residues. The CDR3 coding sequence is TGTGCCAGCAGCCCCCGTGGGGTCACAGGGGGCTACACCTTC. Protein sequence: CASSPRGVTGGYTF. Full variable domain (missing parts from reference TRBV7-6 and TRBJ1-2): GAGVSQSPRYKVTKRGQDVALRCDPISGHVSLYWYRQALGQGPEFLTYFNYEAQQDKSGLPNDRFSAERPEGSISTLTIQRTEQRDSAMYRCASSPRGVTGGYTFGSGTRLTVV.

Only one count was recorded for this clone. The rearrangement uses TRBV5-6 and TRBJ1-1, with a possible D match to TRBD1 (6 bases). Trimming stripped 3 bases from V and 4 bases from J, with 13 bases between. The CDR3 consists of 14 residues. CDR1 SGHDT and CDR2 YYEEEE come from the germline V gene. The CDR3 reads CASSYPGHVTEAFF. The CDR3 DNA is TGTGCCAGCAGCTACCCGGGACACGTCACTGAAGCTTTCTTT.

This rearrangement joins TRBV6-5 to TRBJ1-2, with D uncertain. Trimming took off 0 bases at V and 4 bases at J, with 6 bases between the two ends. Per germline, CDR1 MNHEY and CDR2 SVGAGI. The CDR3 is 13 amino acids. Here the CDR3 reads CASSYSGLYGYTF. Written as DNA, the CDR3 is TGTGCCAGCAGTTACTCAGGACTCTATGGCTACACCTTC.

The V call is TRBV18, the J call TRBJ2-1; 7 nucleotides line up with TRBD2. The CDR3 length is 15 residues. The trim removed 2 bases at V and 5 bases at J, leaving 6 bases unmatched. Germline V gives CDR1 KGHSH, CDR2 LQKENI. The CDR3 protein is CASSPAHGGNNEQFF. In DNA, the CDR3 is TGTGCCAGCTCACCAGCCCACGGGGGGAACAATGAGCAGTTCTTC. Drawing the rest from reference TRBV18 and TRBJ2-1, the complete variable domain is NAGVMQNPRHLVRRRGQEARLRCSPMKGHSHVYWYRQLPEEGLKFMVYLQKENIIDESGMPKERFSAEFPKEGPSILRIQQVVRGDSAAYFCASSPAHGGNNEQFFGPGTRLTVL.

The V gene is TRBV6-5, the J gene TRBJ2-3; D might be TRBD2 (6 bases). The CDR3 has 15 amino acids. V dropped 4 bases and J dropped 3 bases, with 14 bases sitting between them. Germline V lookup: CDR1 MNHEY, CDR2 SVGAGI. CDR3 DNA sequence: TGTGCCAGCAGTTCGCGGGGAGTTTGGACAGATACGCAGTATTTT. The encoded protein is CASSSRGVWTDTQYF.